This T cell receptor beta chain was sequenced in a study of shared clonotypes between healthy human individuals. General study findings and limits: Around 5% of naive CD4 clonotypes were common to a handful of donors.

This was a deep-level run. Profiling relied on immunoSEQ multiplex PCR, and the TCRdb table lists in-frame clones only, not all of them. The sample contains 950,000 to 1,100,000 clones, around 78% of which appear only once. V lost 5 bases and J 0 bases, leaving 16 bases between the germline ends. CDR1 SGHVS and CDR2 FNYEAQ come from the germline V gene. The CDR3 sequence is 16 residues long. Worth noting for this clone: Its antigen is not identified.

This TCR came from a man aged 18 to 35 in good health. Some clones in this sample may be carry-over from other donors' samples. Sequencing was carried out using memory CD4+ T cells from PBMCs. Subset denoted: CD45RA-negative fraction. The chain combines TRBV7-6 with TRBJ1-2, with D hard to call. The CDR3, as DNA: TGTGCCAGCAGCCCAGACCCGACTCCCGCTAACTATGGCTACACCTTC. Encoded protein: CASSPDPTPANYGYTF.